One TCR beta chain is described in this entry. The antigen is undetermined. Assay used: immunoSEQ multiplex PCR; TCRdb lists only in-frame clones, some missing. The repertoire consists of about 15,000 clones, with 65% to 85% occurring once and the leading ten covering about 9.8%. The entry originates in a study of tumor-infiltrating lymphocytes in localized non-small cell lung cancer. Study-wide context: Patients included smokers and never-smokers with various histologies, some sampled after neoadjuvant chemotherapy. Overall study results and limits: Compared with uninvolved lung, tumors showed higher T cell infiltration by TCRbeta sequencing. No link was found between tumor T-cell fraction and recurrence-free survival. Technical variation could not be separated from intratumor heterogeneity here.

The TCR was taken from a human donor with non-small cell lung cancer. Sequenced input: lung tumor tissue.

The CDR3 nucleotides read TGTGCCAGCAGTTACGGGGCGGCCAAAAACATTCAGTACTTC. Encoded protein: CASSYGAAKNIQYF. V usage is TRBV6-5 and J usage is TRBJ2-4, with a weak D call TRBD1 (5 bases). Deletions cut 2 bases from V and 1 base from J, with 6 bases between. The CDR3 loop spans 14 amino acids. Per germline, CDR1 MNHEY and CDR2 SVGAGI.